The source of this T cell receptor beta chain is a study of cytomegalovirus exposure and HLA in healthy donors. General observations from the study: Analyzed later, most CMV-associated TCR beta chains appeared HLA-restricted. High sensitivity and specificity were reportedly achieved when the classifier diagnosed cytomegalovirus status.

PCR involved 60 Vbeta and 13 Jbeta primers. Per the study methods: Later analysis identified 65 million to 80 million unique TCR beta chains, 9 million to 12 million shared. Assay: immunoSEQ multiplex PCR; the TCRdb copy retains only in-frame clones and omits some. D and trimming come from the DNA, and the V and J calls and clone size come from that table. This sample contains roughly 140,000 clones. Healthy people donating bone marrow made up the donors. Concerning this clone: Its antigen is undetermined.

The sample consisted of PBMCs. The sequence was collected from a male donor in good health and CMV-seronegative.

CDR3 nucleotides: TGTGCCAGCAGCCGCGCAGCGGGGGGGTCAGATGAGCAGTTCTTC. Encoded protein: CASSRAAGGSDEQFF. The V and J genes are TRBV6-5 and TRBJ2-1, with 10 bases identical to TRBD2. The CDR3 covers 15 residues. V lost 6 bases to trimming and J lost 8 bases; unmatched junction nucleotides: 10. From germline, CDR1 is MNHEY and CDR2 SVGAGI.